The source of this T cell receptor beta chain is a study of blood T cell repertoires in COVID-19. As for the study in general: Spain, Italy and the United States supplied samples that represented acute and convalescent COVID-19.

The study drew participants aged about 18 to 89 years from some 24 US areas. Cohort 3 donors were reported recovered after two negative PCRs, clearance, or symptom resolution. The protocol was immunoSEQ multiplex PCR, while the TCRdb copy is restricted to in-frame clones and leaves out a portion. Counted here are roughly 200,000 clones, around 89% occurring once; the ten biggest clones make up 1.2%. With 4 bases removed from V and 5 bases from J, the gap between germline ends came to 16 bases. The CDR3 contains 15 residues. Germline V gene lookup returns CDR1 SGHTS and CDR2 YDEGEE. The J gene is TRBJ2-4, the V gene TRBV5-8, with a tentative D call TRBD2 (6 bases). The origin of this receptor is a man between 25 and 39 years old who had recovered from COVID-19. Specimen: PBMCs or T cells enriched from blood (not recorded which). The DNA of the CDR3 is TGTGCCAGCAGCGTGCACCGGGAGATAGAAAACATTCAGTACTTC. The encoded protein is CASSVHREIENIQYF. The whole variable domain, remainder taken from reference TRBV5-8 and TRBJ2-4, is EAGVTQSPTHLIKTRGQQATLRCSPISGHTSVYWYQQALGLGLQFLLWYDEGEERNRGNFPPRFSGRQFPNYSSELNVNALELEDSALYLCASSVHREIENIQYFGAGTRLSVL.